Reported below is one T cell receptor beta chain. The specificity of this receptor is unknown. There are no base qualities to consult, and no much larger clone falls within one base. The cohort comprised 550 to 700 healthy bone marrow donors. Cohort members were all nominally healthy when sampled, although unrecorded immune exposures were likely present. The donor was CMV seropositive and belonged to the group of over 250 seropositive cohort members. Each donor provided a peripheral blood sample, and peripheral blood mononuclear cells were used for TCR beta sequencing. The Qiagen DNeasy Blood Extraction Kit was used to extract genomic DNA from the blood cell samples. This sample was taken from a study of cytomegalovirus exposure and HLA in healthy donors (dated by TCRdb to 2015 to 2018). Looking at the study overall: An earlier analysis of several hundred of the donors reported 276 Gb of sequence data and 100 million to 140 million unique TCR beta sequences from about 179 million T cells. Roughly 310 gigabases of sequencing data and approximately 80 million unique TCR sequences were included in an early release covering under 650 HLA-typed donors. Of the roughly 410 genotyped donors, 65% to 90% were placed in the genetic ancestry cluster associated with self-reported Caucasian donors. The aim of the study was to test whether cataloging public T cell receptors could identify signatures of past pathogen exposure. The study profiled the T cell repertoires of 550 to 700 subjects by immunosequencing and related them to cytomegalovirus serostatus. Along with the roughly 700-subject first cohort, a separate validation cohort of 120 different subjects was used. High-throughput TCR immunosequencing, statistical association of individual TCRs with disease status, and machine learning were combined to predict cytomegalovirus infection status. In a later analysis, previously published TCR beta repertoires from roughly 710 donors were re-analyzed and high-resolution HLA genotyping was added so that TCR occurrence patterns could be studied. The later analysis used no new phenotypic data to find candidate immune exposures, relying instead on TCR beta sequences and their occurrence across donors. In an earlier analysis of 587 of the donors, high-throughput TCR beta sequencing was used to judge whether each TCR beta V gene segment behaved as functional or pseudogenic. Donor age, sex, ethnicity and CMV serostatus were compiled together with the repertoire data. A later genetic analysis used genome-wide SNP genotypes for about 65% of the 666 donors, treating that subset as a discovery cohort. All discovery cohort repertoires had been generated using a single sequencing platform. Both class I and class II loci were covered by HLA typing, at four-digit resolution. The number of donors typed differed by locus, with 629-630 for A, B, C, DRB1 and DQB1, around 520 for DQA1, approximately 580 for DPA1, and some 450 for DPB1. Roughly five DR-DQ haplotypes were treated as single units for association and clustering because of strong linkage in the cohort. Among under 450 genotyped donors of the cohort, an average of about 240,000 unique TCR beta nucleotide sequences were sequenced per donor, approximately 20% of them non-productive. Here is what the overall study found, with its caveats: A total of 150 or so TCR beta chains were listed by the study as associated with cytomegalovirus. The 87-base-pair reads could not distinguish some IMGT-functional V segments, including TRBV6-2 and TRBV6-3, so those segments were excluded. According to a later analysis, parvovirus B19, influenza, CMV and Epstein-Barr virus appeared linked to several top co-occurrence clusters. In both the original and validation cohorts, the classifier was reported to diagnose cytomegalovirus status with high specificity and sensitivity. The only immune exposure information available for the cohort was CMV serostatus. Specific HLA alleles were associated with more than 15,000 TCR beta sequences at a false discovery rate of 0.05 in a later analysis. Because counts were too low, approximately 15 rarely observed V segments, including chromosome 9 orphons, were excluded from the earlier analysis of some 540 of the donors. In vitro tests confirmed that a few of the cytomegalovirus-associated TCR beta chains recognize cytomegalovirus antigens. When HLA alleles, especially DR and DQ, strongly co-occurred, TCR associations were difficult to assign to individual alleles. It was suggested by the authors that the approach could potentially be generalized to other disease states and immunological phenotypes. Most TCR sequences were seen in very few donors, while some public TCRs were found in many individuals. Correlated functional status among segregating V segments might reflect linkage disequilibrium, but an unknown experimental factor could not be ruled out. An association between a missense DCLRE1C variant and V-gene and J-gene trimming of TCR beta chains was found in a later genetic analysis and replicated in an independent cohort. Sequencing depth was assumed to be roughly uniform across donors in the presence/absence analyses, though that assumption may not hold. A cluster of highly shared sequence variants was judged likely to be a technical artifact of the sequencing pipeline. According to a later analysis, TCR association rates differed among HLA loci, with DRB1 alleles showing the most associated TCRs and HLA-C alleles showing the fewest. Because some donors lacked HLA typing at each locus, the association tests relied only on the typed subset. Compared with equally common non-associated chains, HLA-associated TCR beta chains in a later analysis were more clonally expanded and had lower generation probabilities. The cohort was sequenced for TCR beta chains only, and without alpha or paired-chain data the features that could be detected were limited. According to a later analysis, most CMV-associated TCR beta chains appeared to be HLA-restricted, and the HLA associations seemed to be driven largely by CMV exposure. In an earlier analysis of roughly 560 of the donors, most TCR beta V segments were observed in productive rearrangements about 87% or about 30% of the time, broadly matching IMGT annotations. According to a later genetic analysis, donors in an Asian-associated ancestry cluster had fewer N-insertions in productive TCRs than the approximately 690-donor mean. A further reported finding was that TCR beta sequences accurately predicted the HLA-A and HLA-B alleles for most subjects in the first cohort.

Sequences SGDLS (CDR1) and YYNGEE (CDR2) are obtained from the germline V gene. The CDR3 measures 16 amino acids from cysteine to phenylalanine. Only CDR3 DNA is held: 48 bases, read in frame from base 1. Here V drops 3 bases and J drops 0 bases, and the junction holds 6 bases not matched to any gene. Library preparation used the immunoSEQ multiplex PCR assay. For the multiplex PCR, a mixture combining 60 forward primers for TCR Vbeta segments and 13 reverse primers for TCR Jbeta segments was used. Amplification of the CDR3 region of rearranged TCR beta genes was performed with a multiplex PCR assay on genomic DNA. On the Illumina HiSeq System, the amplified TCR beta libraries were sequenced as 87-base-pair reads. As for how the authors treated the data: In a later analysis, tens of millions of unique TCR beta chains were counted across the 500 to 850 repertoires, and roughly 11 million of these chains were shared by at least two donors. A nearest-neighbor algorithm error-corrected the raw reads and collapsed the reads into unique sequences, merging closely related sequences to remove PCR and sequencing errors. CDR3 sequences were aligned to IMGT reference sequences to assign V, D and J gene segments. For a sequence to be retained, at least a six-nucleotide match to both a V gene segment and a J gene segment was required. A rearrangement was called productive if the CDR3 had no stop codons and remained in frame with V and J, and every other rearrangement was called non-productive. Following IMGT convention, CDR3 was defined as the stretch from the second conserved V-encoded cysteine up to the conserved J-encoded phenylalanine. Sequences without an unambiguous match to a single V gene segment were excluded from the earlier analysis of about 640 of the donors. An earlier analysis of several hundred of the donors called V segments functional above 56.7% productive rearrangements and segregating when the between-donor standard deviation exceeded 5%. A statistical classification framework was developed to diagnose cytomegalovirus status using the catalog of TCR beta chain sequences. A later analysis assigned V and J genes by comparing TCR nucleotide sequences with IMGT/GENE-DB human TR gene sequences. The TCRdist pipeline was used in a later analysis to assign CDR3 sequences and most-parsimonious VDJ recombination scenarios. In a later analysis, every TCR beta chain was defined by the combination of its CDR3 amino acid sequence and its V-gene family, and reads without a unique V-gene family were dropped. As a way to deal with suspected cross-contamination and a sequencing artifact, a later analysis dropped roughly 620 nucleotide sequences that were highly shared and had low generation probability. A later analysis calculated a clonal expansion index for each public chain from normalized within-repertoire ranks of inferred template counts. In a later analysis, generation probabilities were computed using a VDJ recombination model fitted to out-of-frame rearrangements, and the results were checked against IGoR. In a later analysis, TCR-TCR, TCR-HLA and TCR-CMV co-occurrence was scored with hypergeometric tests, and a repertoire-size bias correction was applied to TCR pairs. In a later analysis, false discovery rates were estimated by permuting HLA or CMV assignments 20 times. In a later analysis, co-occurring TCRs were grouped with DBSCAN, and TCRdist sequence similarity was added when clustering was performed within HLA-allele-positive subsets. For co-occurrence clustering, repertoires with fewer than 30,000 or more than 120,000 public chains were excluded, along with four or five repertoires with anomalous nucleotide sharing. TCRdb carries this immuneACCESS record with in-frame sequences only. Its versions omit some clonotypes, under half of them owing to an unresolved V gene in the studies checked, with the rest unexplained. V and J calls and clone size are copied from that table; D and trimming were computed from the DNA. Here the sample has about 270,000 clones; roughly 85% occur a single time. The top ten clonotypes cover around 3.7% of the sample.

The chain joins TRBV9 to TRBJ2-3, and TRBD1 matches 8 of the central bases. The TCR sequence derives from a man aged 35 to 55 in good health and CMV-seropositive. Sequences were obtained from PBMCs. This receptor carries the CDR3 CASSDQTGESTDTQYF. The bases read TGTGCCAGCAGCGACCAGACAGGGGAAAGCACAGATACGCAGTATTTT.